The clone carrying this T cell receptor (beta chain) showed up just a few times. Its antigen is not known. 5'RACE with constant-segment primers built TCRalpha and TCRbeta cDNA libraries with UMIs. TCRdb recomputed calls from the 5' RACE reads with MiXCR, one row per CDR3 protein. The data show roughly 250,000 distinct CDR3 sequences, over 15% seen once. These data come from a study of T-cell memory formation after mild COVID-19. Regarding the study as a whole: The authors did not confirm SARS-CoV-2 specificity of second-wave clones peaking day 37. Contracting clones localized mainly to CM and EM when CD4+ and mainly to EMRA when CD8+.

The V end lost 4 bases, the J end lost 1 base, and 13 bases lay between the germline ends. In germline, CDR1 is MNHEY, CDR2 SVGEGT. This CDR3 is built from 15 residues. The receptor was isolated from a man aged 18-30 years who had mild COVID-19 (a few samples of this study predate the infection). Cell type and time point are not known. Sample: PBMCs or a T cell subset sorted from them (not recorded which). The gene calls are TRBV6-2 or TRBV6-3 and TRBJ1-2; no clear D gene. Here the CDR3 DNA reads TGTGCCAGCAGTTCCGGGCCACGGCATAACTATGGCTACACCTTC. The encoded protein is CASSSGPRHNYGYTF.